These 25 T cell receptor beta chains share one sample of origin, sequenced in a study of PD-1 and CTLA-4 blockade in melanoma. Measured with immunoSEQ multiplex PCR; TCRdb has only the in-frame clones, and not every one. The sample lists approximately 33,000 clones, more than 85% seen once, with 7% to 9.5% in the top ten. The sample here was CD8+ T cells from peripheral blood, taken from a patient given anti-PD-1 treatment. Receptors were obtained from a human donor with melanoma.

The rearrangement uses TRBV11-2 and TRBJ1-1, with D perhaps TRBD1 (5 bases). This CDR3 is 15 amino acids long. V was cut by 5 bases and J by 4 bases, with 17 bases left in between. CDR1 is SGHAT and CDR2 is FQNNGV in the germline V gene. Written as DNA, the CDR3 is TGTGCCAGCAGCCCCCCCGGGGCGCAGCTCACTGAAGCTTTCTTT. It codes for CASSPPGAQLTEAFF. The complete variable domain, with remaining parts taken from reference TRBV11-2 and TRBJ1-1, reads EAGVAQSPRYKIIEKRQSVAFWCNPISGHATLYWYQQILGQGPKLLIQFQNNGVVDDSQLPKDRFSAERLKGVDSTLKIQPAKLEDSAVYLCASSPPGAQLTEAFFGQGTRLTVV.

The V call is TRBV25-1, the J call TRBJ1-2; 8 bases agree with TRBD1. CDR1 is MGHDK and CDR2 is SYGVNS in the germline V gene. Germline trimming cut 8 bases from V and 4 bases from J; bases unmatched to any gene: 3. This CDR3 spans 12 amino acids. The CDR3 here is CASSGTGYGYTF. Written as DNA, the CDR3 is TGTGCCAGCTCCGGGACAGGCTATGGCTACACCTTC.

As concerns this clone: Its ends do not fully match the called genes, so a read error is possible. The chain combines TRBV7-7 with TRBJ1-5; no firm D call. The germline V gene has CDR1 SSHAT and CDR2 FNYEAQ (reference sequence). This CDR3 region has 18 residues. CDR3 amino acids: CASSGPGAGCCSNQPQHF. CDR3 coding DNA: TGTGCTAGCAGCGGCCCGGGAGCCGGGTGTTGTAGCAATCAGCCCCAGCATTTT.

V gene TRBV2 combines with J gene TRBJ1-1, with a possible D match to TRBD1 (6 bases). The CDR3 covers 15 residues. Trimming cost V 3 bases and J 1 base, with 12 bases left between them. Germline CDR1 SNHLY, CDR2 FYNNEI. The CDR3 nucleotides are TGTGCCAGCAGTGATCAGGGGCTCAGGAACACTGAAGCTTTCTTT. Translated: CASSDQGLRNTEAFF.

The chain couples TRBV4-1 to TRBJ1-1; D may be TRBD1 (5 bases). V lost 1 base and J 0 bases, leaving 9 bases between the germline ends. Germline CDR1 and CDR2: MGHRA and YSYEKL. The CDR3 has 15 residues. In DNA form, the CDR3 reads TGCGCCAGCAGCCAAGGAACAGGTTTGAACACTGAAGCTTTCTTT. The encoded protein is CASSQGTGLNTEAFF.

The DNA for the CDR3 is TGTGCCAGCAGCTTAGATGCTAGCTCCTATAATTCACCCCTCCACTTT. Translated: CASSLDASSYNSPLHF. V usage is TRBV7-8 and J usage is TRBJ1-6, with no clear D. Per the germline V gene, CDR1 is SGHVS and CDR2 is FQNEAQ. The ends were cut back, 1 base at V and 0 bases at J, with 7 bases in the middle. CDR3 length: 16 amino acids.

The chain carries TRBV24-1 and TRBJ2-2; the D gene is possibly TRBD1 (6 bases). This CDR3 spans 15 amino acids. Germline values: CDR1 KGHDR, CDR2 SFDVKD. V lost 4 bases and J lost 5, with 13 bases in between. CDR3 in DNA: TGTGCCACCAGTGACACAGGGAAAGGGACCGGGGAGCTGTTTTTT. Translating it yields CATSDTGKGTGELFF.

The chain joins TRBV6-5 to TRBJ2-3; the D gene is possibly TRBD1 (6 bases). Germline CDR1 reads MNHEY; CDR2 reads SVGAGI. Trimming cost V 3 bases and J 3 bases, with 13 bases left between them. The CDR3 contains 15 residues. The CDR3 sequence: CASSYSGAITDTQYF. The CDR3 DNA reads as TGTGCCAGCAGTTATTCAGGGGCGATAACAGATACGCAGTATTTT.

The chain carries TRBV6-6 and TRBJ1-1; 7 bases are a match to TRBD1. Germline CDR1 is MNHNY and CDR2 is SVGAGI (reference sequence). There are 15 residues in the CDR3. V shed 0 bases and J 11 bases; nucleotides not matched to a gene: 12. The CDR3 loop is CASSYSRGAVRGAFF. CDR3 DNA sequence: TGTGCCAGCAGTTACTCAAGAGGGGCTGTCAGGGGGGCTTTCTTT.

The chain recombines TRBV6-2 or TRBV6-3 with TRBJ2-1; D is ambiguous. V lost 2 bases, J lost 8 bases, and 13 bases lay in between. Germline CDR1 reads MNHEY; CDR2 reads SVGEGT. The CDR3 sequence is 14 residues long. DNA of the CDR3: TGTGCCAGCAGTTACGACACCCCGTGGGATGAGCAGTTCTTC. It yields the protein CASSYDTPWDEQFF.

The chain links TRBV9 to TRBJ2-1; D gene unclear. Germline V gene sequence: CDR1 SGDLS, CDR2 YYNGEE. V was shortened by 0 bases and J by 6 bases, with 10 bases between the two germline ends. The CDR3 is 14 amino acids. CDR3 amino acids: CASSVGGSTNEQFF. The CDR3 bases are TGTGCCAGCAGCGTAGGAGGTTCCACCAATGAGCAGTTCTTC. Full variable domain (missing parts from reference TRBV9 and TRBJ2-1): DSGVTQTPKHLITATGQRVTLRCSPRSGDLSVYWYQQSLDQGLQFLIQYYNGEERAKGNILERFSAQQFPDLHSELNLSSLELGDSALYFCASSVGGSTNEQFFGPGTRLTVL.

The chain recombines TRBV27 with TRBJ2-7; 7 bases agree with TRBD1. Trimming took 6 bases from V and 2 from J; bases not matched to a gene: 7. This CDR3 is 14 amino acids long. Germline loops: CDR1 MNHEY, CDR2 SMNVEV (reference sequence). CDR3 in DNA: TGTGCCAGCAGGCAGGGGGATTGGACCTACGAGCAGTACTTC. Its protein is CASRQGDWTYEQYF.

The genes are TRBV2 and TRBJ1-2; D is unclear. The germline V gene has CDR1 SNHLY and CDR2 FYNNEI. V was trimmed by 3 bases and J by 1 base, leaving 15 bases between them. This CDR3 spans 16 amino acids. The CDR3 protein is CASSEIVSDGNYGYTF. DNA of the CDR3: TGTGCCAGCAGTGAGATAGTTAGTGATGGTAACTATGGCTACACCTTC. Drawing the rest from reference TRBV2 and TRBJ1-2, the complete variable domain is EPEVTQTPSHQVTQMGQEVILRCVPISNHLYFYWYRQILGQKVEFLVSFYNNEISEKSEIFDDQFSVERPDGSNFTLKIRSTKLEDSAMYFCASSEIVSDGNYGYTFGSGTRLTVV.

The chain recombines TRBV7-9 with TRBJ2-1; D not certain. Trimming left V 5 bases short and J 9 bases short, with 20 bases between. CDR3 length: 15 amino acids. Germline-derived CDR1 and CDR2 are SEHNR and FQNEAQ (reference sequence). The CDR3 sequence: CASSPPERVRSEQFF. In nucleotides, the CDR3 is TGTGCCAGCAGCCCCCCGGAAAGGGTAAGGAGTGAGCAGTTCTTC.

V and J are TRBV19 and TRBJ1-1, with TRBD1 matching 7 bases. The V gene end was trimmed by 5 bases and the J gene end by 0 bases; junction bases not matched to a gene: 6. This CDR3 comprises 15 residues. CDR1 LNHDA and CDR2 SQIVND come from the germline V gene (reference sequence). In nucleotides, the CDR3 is TGTGCCAGTAGTGGCCCGGGACAGATGAACACTGAAGCTTTCTTT. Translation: CASSGPGQMNTEAFF.

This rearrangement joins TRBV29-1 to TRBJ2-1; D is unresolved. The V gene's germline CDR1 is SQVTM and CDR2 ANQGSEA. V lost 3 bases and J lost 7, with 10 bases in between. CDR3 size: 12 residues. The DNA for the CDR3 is TGCAGCGTTGAGGTCAGACGGAATGAGCAGTTCTTC. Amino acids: CSVEVRRNEQFF.

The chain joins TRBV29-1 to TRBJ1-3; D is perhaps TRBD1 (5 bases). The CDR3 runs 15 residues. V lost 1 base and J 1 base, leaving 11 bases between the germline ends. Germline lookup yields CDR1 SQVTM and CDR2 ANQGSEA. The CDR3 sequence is CSVEGGEGSGNTIYF. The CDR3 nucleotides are TGCAGCGTTGAAGGGGGCGAGGGATCTGGAAACACCATATATTTT.

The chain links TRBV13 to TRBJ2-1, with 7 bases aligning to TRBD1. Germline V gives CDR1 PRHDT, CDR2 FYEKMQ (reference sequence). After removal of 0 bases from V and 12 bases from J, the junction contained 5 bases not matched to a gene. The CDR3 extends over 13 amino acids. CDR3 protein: CASSLGRGKGQFF. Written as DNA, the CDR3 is TGTGCCAGCAGCTTAGGCAGGGGGAAAGGGCAGTTCTTC.

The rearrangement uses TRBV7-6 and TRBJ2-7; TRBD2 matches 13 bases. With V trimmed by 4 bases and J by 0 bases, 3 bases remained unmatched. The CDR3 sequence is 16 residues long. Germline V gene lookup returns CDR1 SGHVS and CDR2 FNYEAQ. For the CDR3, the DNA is TGTGCCAGCAGCTCCAGGACTAGCGGGAGCTCCTACGAGCAGTACTTC. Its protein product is CASSSRTSGSSYEQYF.

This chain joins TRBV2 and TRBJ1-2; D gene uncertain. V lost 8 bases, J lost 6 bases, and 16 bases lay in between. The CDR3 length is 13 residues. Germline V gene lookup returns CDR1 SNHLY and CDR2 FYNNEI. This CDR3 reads CASASGGVDGYTF. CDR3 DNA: TGTGCCAGCGCTAGCGGCGGGGTTGATGGCTACACCTTC.

CDR3: CAWSAVKGNYEQYF. CDR3 nucleotides: TGTGCCTGGAGTGCGGTTAAGGGAAATTACGAGCAGTACTTC. The chain joins TRBV30 to TRBJ2-7, with D unclear. CDR1 and CDR2 (germline): GTSNPN, SVGIG (reference sequence). V was cut by 1 base and J by 4 bases, with 14 bases left in between. This CDR3 comprises 14 residues.

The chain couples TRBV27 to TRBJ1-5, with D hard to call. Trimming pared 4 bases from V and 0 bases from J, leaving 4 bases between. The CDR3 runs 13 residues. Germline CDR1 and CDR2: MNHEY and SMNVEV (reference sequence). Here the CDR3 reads CASSSTSNQPQHF. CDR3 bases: TGTGCCAGCAGTTCCACTAGCAATCAGCCCCAGCATTTT.

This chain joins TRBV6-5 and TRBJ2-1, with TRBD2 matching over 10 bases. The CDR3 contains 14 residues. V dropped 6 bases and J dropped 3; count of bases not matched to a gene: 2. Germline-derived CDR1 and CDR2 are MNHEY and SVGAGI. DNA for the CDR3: TGTGCCAGCAGGCTAGCGGGAGACTACAATGAGCAGTTCTTC. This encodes CASRLAGDYNEQFF.

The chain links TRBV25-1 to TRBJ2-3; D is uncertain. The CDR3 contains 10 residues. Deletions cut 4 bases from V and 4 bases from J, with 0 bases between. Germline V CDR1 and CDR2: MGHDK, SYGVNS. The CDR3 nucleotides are TGTGCCAGCAGTGCAGATACGCAGTATTTT. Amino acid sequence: CASSADTQYF.

CDR3 amino acids: CASRSGWGETQYF. The CDR3 DNA sequence: TGCGCCAGCCGGTCCGGGTGGGGGGAGACCCAGTACTTC. The chain is built from TRBV5-1 and TRBJ2-5, with D tentatively TRBD1 or TRBD2 (5 bases each). Trimming cost V 7 bases and J 5 bases, with 15 bases left between them. Germline CDR1 SGHRS, CDR2 YFSETQ. The CDR3 spans 13 residues.